This entry describes one TCR beta chain. Because the CDR3 is missing its conserved closing phenylalanine or tryptophan, this is likely a read error. The DNA is omitted, as the CDR3 cannot be located on it reliably, and the CDR3 follows TCRdb's listing. The data were obtained in a study of blood T cell repertoires in COVID-19. Original data processing: Amplification from reference gene primers served as the basis for estimated nucleated cell counts. Libraries were prepared by immunoSEQ multiplex PCR; TCRdb keeps only in-frame clonotypes and omits some of them. Clone size and the V and J calls come from that table; the DNA yielded D and trimming. The sample holds some 220,000 clones; approximately 92% are singletons and the top ten take 3% to 4%. Participant age was roughly 18 to 95 years, and participants resided in roughly 25 US areas. In assigning cohorts, the study relied on participant-reported clinical history.

Germline V gene data show CDR1 as SGHTA and CDR2 as FQGNSA. With termini counted, the CDR3 has 9 amino acids. Sequences were obtained from PBMCs or T cells enriched from blood (not recorded which). The clonotype comes from a woman younger than 30 in a cohort exposed to, infected with or recovered from COVID-19 (not recorded which). This chain uses TRBV7-2 with TRBJ1-1; the table names TRBD1, a call not compared with the DNA. Here the CDR3 reads CASRPGTVY.